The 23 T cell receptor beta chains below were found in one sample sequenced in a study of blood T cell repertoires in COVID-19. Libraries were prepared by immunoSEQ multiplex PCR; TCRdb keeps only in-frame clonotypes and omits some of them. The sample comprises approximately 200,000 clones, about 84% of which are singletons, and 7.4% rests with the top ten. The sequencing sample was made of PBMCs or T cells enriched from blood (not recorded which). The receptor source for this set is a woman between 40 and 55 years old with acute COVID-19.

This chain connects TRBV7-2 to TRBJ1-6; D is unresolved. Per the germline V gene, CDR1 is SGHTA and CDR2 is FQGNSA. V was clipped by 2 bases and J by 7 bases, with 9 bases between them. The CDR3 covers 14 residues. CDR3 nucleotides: TGTGCCAGCAGCTTAAGACGGGAAAATTCACCCCTCCACTTT. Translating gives CASSLRRENSPLHF.

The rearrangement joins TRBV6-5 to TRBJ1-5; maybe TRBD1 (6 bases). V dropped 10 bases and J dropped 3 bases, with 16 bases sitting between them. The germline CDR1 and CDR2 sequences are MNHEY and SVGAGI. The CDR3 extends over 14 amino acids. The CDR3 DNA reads TGTGCCACCAGAAAACAGGGAAACAATCAGCCCCAGCATTTT. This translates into CATRKQGNNQPQHF.

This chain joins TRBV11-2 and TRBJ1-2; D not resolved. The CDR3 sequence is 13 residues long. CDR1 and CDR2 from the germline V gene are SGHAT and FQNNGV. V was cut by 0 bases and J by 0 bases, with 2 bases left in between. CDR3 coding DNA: TGTGCCAGCAGCTTAGACACTAACTATGGCTACACCTTC. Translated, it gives CASSLDTNYGYTF.

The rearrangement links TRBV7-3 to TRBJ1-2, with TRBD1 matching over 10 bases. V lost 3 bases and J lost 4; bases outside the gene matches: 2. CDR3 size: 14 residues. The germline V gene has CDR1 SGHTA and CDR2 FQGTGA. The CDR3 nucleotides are TGTGCCAGCAGCTTCCGGACAGGGGGCTATGGCTACACCTTC. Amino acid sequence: CASSFRTGGYGYTF.

The CDR3 sequence is CASIAGQQETQYF. The CDR3 DNA reads as TGTGCCAGCATCGCGGGACAGCAAGAGACCCAGTACTTC. The V call is TRBV28, the J call TRBJ2-5; maybe TRBD1 (7 bases). The ends were cut back, 7 bases at V and 2 bases at J, with 11 bases in the middle. This CDR3 has 13 amino acids. From germline, CDR1 is MDHEN and CDR2 SYDVKM.

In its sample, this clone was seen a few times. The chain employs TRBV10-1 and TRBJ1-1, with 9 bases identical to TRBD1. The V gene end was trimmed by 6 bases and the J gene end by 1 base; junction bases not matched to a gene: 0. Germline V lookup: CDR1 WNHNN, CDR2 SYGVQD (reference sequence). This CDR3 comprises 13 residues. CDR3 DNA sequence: TGCGCCAGCAGGGACAGGGGGAACACTGAAGCTTTCTTT. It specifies CASRDRGNTEAFF.

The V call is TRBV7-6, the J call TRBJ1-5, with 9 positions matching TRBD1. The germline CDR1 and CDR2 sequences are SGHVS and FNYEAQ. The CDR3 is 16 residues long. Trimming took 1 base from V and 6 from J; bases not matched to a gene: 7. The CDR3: CASSLGGTGFGQPQHF. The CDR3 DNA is TGTGCCAGCAGCTTAGGAGGGACAGGGTTCGGTCAGCCCCAGCATTTT.

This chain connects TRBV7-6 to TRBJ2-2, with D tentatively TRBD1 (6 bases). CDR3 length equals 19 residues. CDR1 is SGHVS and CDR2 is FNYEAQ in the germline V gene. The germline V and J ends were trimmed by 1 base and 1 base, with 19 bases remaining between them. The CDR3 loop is CASSLEAGAHRQNTGELFF. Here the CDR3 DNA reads TGTGCCAGCAGCTTAGAGGCAGGGGCCCATCGTCAGAACACCGGGGAGCTGTTTTTT.

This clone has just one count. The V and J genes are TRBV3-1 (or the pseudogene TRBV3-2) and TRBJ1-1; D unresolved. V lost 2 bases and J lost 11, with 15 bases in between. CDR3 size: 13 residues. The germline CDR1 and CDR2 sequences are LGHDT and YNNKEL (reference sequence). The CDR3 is CASSQHGERMAFF. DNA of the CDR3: TGTGCCAGCAGCCAACACGGGGAGAGAATGGCTTTCTTT.

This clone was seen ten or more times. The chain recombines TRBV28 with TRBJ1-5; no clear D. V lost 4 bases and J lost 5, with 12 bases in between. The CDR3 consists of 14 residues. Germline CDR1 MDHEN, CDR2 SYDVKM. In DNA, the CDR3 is TGTGCCAGCAGTTCAGGATCTCCCTATCAGCCCCAGCATTTT. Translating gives CASSSGSPYQPQHF.

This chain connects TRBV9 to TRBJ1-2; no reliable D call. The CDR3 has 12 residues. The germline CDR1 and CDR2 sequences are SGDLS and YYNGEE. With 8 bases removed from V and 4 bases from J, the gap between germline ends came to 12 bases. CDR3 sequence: CASVRDTYGYTF. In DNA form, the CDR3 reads TGTGCCAGTGTTCGGGATACCTATGGCTACACCTTC. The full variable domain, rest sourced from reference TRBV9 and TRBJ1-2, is DSGVTQTPKHLITATGQRVTLRCSPRSGDLSVYWYQQSLDQGLQFLIQYYNGEERAKGNILERFSAQQFPDLHSELNLSSLELGDSALYFCASVRDTYGYTFGSGTRLTVV.

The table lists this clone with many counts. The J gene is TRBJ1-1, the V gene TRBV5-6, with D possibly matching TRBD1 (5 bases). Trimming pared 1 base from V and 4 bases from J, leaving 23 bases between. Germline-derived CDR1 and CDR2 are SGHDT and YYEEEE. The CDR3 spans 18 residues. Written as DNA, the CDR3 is TGTGCCAGCAGCTTGTGGGTTGGCGCAGGGTATTTTCTCACTGAAGCTTTCTTT. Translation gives CASSLWVGAGYFLTEAFF.

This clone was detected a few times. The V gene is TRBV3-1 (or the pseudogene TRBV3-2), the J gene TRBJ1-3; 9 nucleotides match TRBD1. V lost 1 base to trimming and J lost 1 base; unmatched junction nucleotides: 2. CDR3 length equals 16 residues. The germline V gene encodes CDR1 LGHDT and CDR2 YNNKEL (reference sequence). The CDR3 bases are TGTGCCAGCAGCCAAGGACAGGGGGTATCTGGAAACACCATATATTTT. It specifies CASSQGQGVSGNTIYF.

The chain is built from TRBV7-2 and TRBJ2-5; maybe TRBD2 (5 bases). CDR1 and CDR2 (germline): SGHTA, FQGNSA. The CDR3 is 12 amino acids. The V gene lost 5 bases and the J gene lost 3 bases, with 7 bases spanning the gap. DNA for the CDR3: TGTGCCAGCAGCCTCGGGAAAGAGACCCAGTACTTC. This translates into CASSLGKETQYF.

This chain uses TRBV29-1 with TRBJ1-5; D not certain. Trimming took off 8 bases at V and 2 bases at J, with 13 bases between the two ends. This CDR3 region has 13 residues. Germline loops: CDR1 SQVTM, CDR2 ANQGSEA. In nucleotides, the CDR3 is TGCAGCTCCTCGATGGGCGGCAATCAGCCCCAGCATTTT. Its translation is CSSSMGGNQPQHF.

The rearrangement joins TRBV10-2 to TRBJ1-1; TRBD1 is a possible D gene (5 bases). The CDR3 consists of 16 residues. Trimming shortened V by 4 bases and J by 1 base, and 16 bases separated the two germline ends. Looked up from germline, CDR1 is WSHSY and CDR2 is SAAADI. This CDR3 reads CASSASVRGENTEAFF. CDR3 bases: TGCGCCAGCAGTGCCTCCGTTCGGGGGGAGAACACTGAAGCTTTCTTT.

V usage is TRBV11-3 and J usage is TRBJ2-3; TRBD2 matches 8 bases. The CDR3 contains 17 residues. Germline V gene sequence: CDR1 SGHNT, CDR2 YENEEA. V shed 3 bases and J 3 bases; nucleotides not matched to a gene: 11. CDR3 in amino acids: CASSFGGAPGSTDTQYF. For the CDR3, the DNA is TGTGCCAGCAGCTTCGGGGGGGCCCCGGGATCTACAGATACGCAGTATTTT.

CDR3 amino acids: CASRMSGGANQPQHF. As DNA, the CDR3 is TGTGCCAGCAGGATGAGCGGGGGGGCCAATCAGCCCCAGCATTTT. This sequence joins TRBV28 and TRBJ1-5; TRBD1 is a possible D gene (6 bases). Germline V gives CDR1 MDHEN, CDR2 SYDVKM. Trimming stripped 6 bases from V and 3 bases from J, with 15 bases between. The CDR3 loop spans 15 amino acids. Looking up the rest from reference TRBV28 and TRBJ1-5 gives the full variable domain: DVKVTQSSRYLVKRTGEKVFLECVQDMDHENMFWYRQDPGLGLRLIYFSYDVKMKEKGDIPEGYSVSREKKERFSLILESASTNQTSMYLCASRMSGGANQPQHFGDGTRLSIL.

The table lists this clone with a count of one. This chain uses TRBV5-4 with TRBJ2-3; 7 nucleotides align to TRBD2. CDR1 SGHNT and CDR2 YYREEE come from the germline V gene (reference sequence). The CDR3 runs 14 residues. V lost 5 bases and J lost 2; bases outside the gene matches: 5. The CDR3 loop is CASRRGEPTDTQYF. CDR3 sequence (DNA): TGTGCCAGCAGACGGGGGGAACCCACAGATACGCAGTATTTT.

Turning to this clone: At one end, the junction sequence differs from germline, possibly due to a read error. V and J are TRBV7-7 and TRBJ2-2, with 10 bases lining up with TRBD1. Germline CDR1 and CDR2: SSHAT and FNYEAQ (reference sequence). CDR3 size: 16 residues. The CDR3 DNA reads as TGTGCTAGCAGCTCCGGACAGGGGGGTAACACCGGGGAGCTGTTTTTT. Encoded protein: CASSSGQGGNTGELFF.

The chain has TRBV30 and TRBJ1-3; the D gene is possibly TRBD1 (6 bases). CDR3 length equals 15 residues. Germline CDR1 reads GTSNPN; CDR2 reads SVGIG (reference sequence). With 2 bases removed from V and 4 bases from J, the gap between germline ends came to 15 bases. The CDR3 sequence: CAWSTSGASGNTIYF. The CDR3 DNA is TGTGCCTGGAGTACCTCAGGGGCTTCCGGAAACACCATATATTTT.

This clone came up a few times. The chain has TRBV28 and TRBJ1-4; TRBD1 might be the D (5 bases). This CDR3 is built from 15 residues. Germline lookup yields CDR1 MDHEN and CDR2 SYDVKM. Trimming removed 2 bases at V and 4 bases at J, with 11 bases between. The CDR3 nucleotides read TGTGCCAGCAGTTTACCGGGACTTAGTAATGAAAAACTGTTTTTT. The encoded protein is CASSLPGLSNEKLFF.

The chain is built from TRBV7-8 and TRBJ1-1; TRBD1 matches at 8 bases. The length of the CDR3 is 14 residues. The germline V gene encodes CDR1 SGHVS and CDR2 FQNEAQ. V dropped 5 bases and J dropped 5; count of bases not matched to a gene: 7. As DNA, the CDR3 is TGTGCCAGCAGCCGACGGGACAGGCGGACTGAAGCTTTCTTT. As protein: CASSRRDRRTEAFF. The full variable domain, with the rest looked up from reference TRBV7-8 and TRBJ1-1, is GAGVSQSPRYKVAKRGQDVALRCDPISGHVSLFWYQQALGQGPEFLTYFQNEAQLDKSGLPSDRFFAERPEGSVSTLKIQRTQQEDSAVYLCASSRRDRRTEAFFGQGTRLTVV.